The 25 T cell receptor beta chains below were found in one sample sequenced in a study of early T cells in non-severe SARS-CoV-2 infection. Each CDR3 protein gets one entry after TCRdb re-called the 5' RACE reads with MiXCR. In the table there are roughly 46,000 distinct CDR3 sequences, 6% to 7.5% of which are singletons. What was sequenced was whole blood. Every receptor here comes from an adult who was a healthcare worker with PCR-confirmed SARS-CoV-2 infection or an uninfected control (not recorded which).

Many counts were recorded for this clonotype. CDR3 residues: CASGQQETQYF. The DNA for the CDR3 is TGTGCCAGCGGACAGCAAGAGACCCAGTACTTC. This chain links TRBV6-5 with TRBJ2-5; perhaps TRBD1 as D (6 bases). This CDR3 is 11 amino acids long. Germline V gene data show CDR1 as MNHEY and CDR2 as SVGAGI. The V end was cut by 8 bases, the J end by 2 bases, with 6 bases between.

This clonotype was detected only a few times. CDR3 in DNA: TGCGCCAGCAGCCAAGAGAGCGGACAGGGGAGGTCCTACGAGCAGTACTTC. Translated, it gives CASSQESGQGRSYEQYF. This rearrangement joins TRBV4-1 to TRBJ2-7, with 9 nucleotides matching TRBD1. After removal of 0 bases from V and 1 base from J, the junction contained 7 bases not matched to a gene. The V gene's germline CDR1 is MGHRA and CDR2 YSYEKL. This CDR3 region has 17 residues.

This clonotype was counted ten times or more. The genes are TRBV7-6 and TRBJ2-7; D is perhaps TRBD1 (5 bases). CDR3 length equals 15 residues. Germline CDR1 is SGHVS and CDR2 is FNYEAQ. V gave up 1 base and J gave up 7 bases, with 17 bases separating them. DNA of the CDR3: TGTGCCAGCAGCTTAGAGGTAGGGGCCGCTGAAGAGCAGTACTTC. Amino acids: CASSLEVGAAEEQYF.

This chain connects TRBV3-1 to TRBJ2-1, with TRBD1 identical over 7 bases. J gave up 7 bases and V 4 bases, and 7 bases lay outside the gene matches. The germline V gene has CDR1 LGHDT and CDR2 YNNKEL (reference sequence). This CDR3 region has 14 residues. This CDR3 reads CASSRDSGWNEQFF. In DNA form, the CDR3 reads TGTGCCAGCAGCCGGGACAGCGGTTGGAATGAGCAGTTCTTC.

This clonotype has more than one count but fewer than ten. The V and J genes are TRBV11-2 and TRBJ2-5; possibly TRBD2 for D (6 bases). This CDR3 spans 14 amino acids. CDR1 SGHAT and CDR2 FQNNGV come from the germline V gene. Trimming shortened V by 5 bases and J by 1 base, and 11 bases separated the two germline ends. The CDR3: CASSVGLAQETQYF. CDR3 DNA: TGTGCCAGCAGCGTGGGACTCGCCCAAGAGACCCAGTACTTC. The full variable domain, with the rest looked up from reference TRBV11-2 and TRBJ2-5, is EAGVAQSPRYKIIEKRQSVAFWCNPISGHATLYWYQQILGQGPKLLIQFQNNGVVDDSQLPKDRFSAERLKGVDSTLKIQPAKLEDSAVYLCASSVGLAQETQYFGPGTRLLVL.

This clonotype was picked up a small number of times. The V and J genes are TRBV6-1 and TRBJ2-4, with D perhaps TRBD2 (7 bases). The CDR3 loop spans 15 amino acids. Deletions cut 7 bases from V and 0 bases from J, with 13 bases between. Per germline, CDR1 MNHNS and CDR2 SASEGT. CDR3 amino acids: CASTQGGGAKNIQYF. The CDR3 bases are TGTGCCAGCACCCAAGGGGGGGGAGCCAAAAACATTCAGTACTTC.

In this sample, this clonotype is medium-sized. The J gene is TRBJ1-2, the V gene TRBV29-1; D call uncertain. This CDR3 has 13 residues. The germline CDR1 and CDR2 sequences are SQVTM and ANQGSEA. The V end lost 4 bases, the J end lost 4 bases, and 13 bases lay between the germline ends. The CDR3 loop is CSVARADSYGYTF. CDR3 DNA sequence: TGCAGCGTTGCCCGAGCCGATTCCTATGGCTACACCTTC.

Ten or more counts support this clonotype. V and J are TRBV12-3 or TRBV12-4 and TRBJ1-1; D remains ambiguous. This CDR3 has 15 residues. Trimming removed 1 base from V and 5 bases from J, with 14 bases in between. DNA for the CDR3: TGTGCCAGCAGTTTAGTGCGGAGAGGCGCGACTGAAGCTTTCTTT. Its protein is CASSLVRRGATEAFF.

The table lists this clonotype with many counts. The J gene is TRBJ1-1, the V gene TRBV7-8; possibly TRBD1 for D (5 bases). This CDR3 is 15 amino acids long. From germline, CDR1 is SGHVS and CDR2 FQNEAQ. V lost 1 base to trimming and J lost 1 base, with 10 bases between them. CDR3 DNA sequence: TGTGCCAGCAGCTTAGACTTACAGGCGAACACTGAAGCTTTCTTT. It yields the protein CASSLDLQANTEAFF. The entire variable domain, with the rest obtained from reference TRBV7-8 and TRBJ1-1, is as follows: GAGVSQSPRYKVAKRGQDVALRCDPISGHVSLFWYQQALGQGPEFLTYFQNEAQLDKSGLPSDRFFAERPEGSVSTLKIQRTQQEDSAVYLCASSLDLQANTEAFFGQGTRLTVV.

This clonotype was counted a few times. The chain is built from TRBV4-1 and TRBJ1-4; D unresolved. V shed 0 bases and J shed 4 bases, with 15 bases lying between them. CDR1 is MGHRA, CDR2 YSYEKL, per germline. The CDR3 runs 17 residues. The CDR3 sequence is CASSQDPPQSYNEKLFF. The CDR3 DNA reads TGCGCCAGCAGCCAAGATCCGCCACAGTCGTATAATGAAAAACTGTTTTTT.

This clonotype was observed at least ten times. For the CDR3, the DNA is TGTGCCAGCAGCGAACTAGCGGGGGCCCTCCAAAACACCGGGGAGCTGTTTTTT. Protein sequence: CASSELAGALQNTGELFF. The chain is built from TRBV3-1 and TRBJ2-2, with 11 bases aligning to TRBD2. The CDR3 extends over 18 amino acids. J was trimmed by 2 bases and V by 5 bases; bases with no gene match: 10. Germline CDR1 and CDR2: LGHDT and YNNKEL (reference sequence).

The chain couples TRBV30 to TRBJ1-3, with D perhaps matching TRBD1 (5 bases). The V and J ends lost 5 bases and 2 bases respectively, with 13 bases between them. The CDR3 has 14 amino acids. Germline CDR1 and CDR2: GTSNPN and SVGIG (reference sequence). The CDR3 spells CAWGTPDTGNTIYF. CDR3 bases: TGTGCCTGGGGGACGCCTGATACTGGAAACACCATATATTTT.

The chain is built from TRBV3-1 and TRBJ2-1; D is possibly TRBD1 (5 bases). Germline CDR1 is LGHDT and CDR2 is YNNKEL (reference sequence). Between the trimmed V and J ends, which lost 1 base and 2 bases, there was a span of 9 bases. This CDR3 is built from 15 residues. Here the CDR3 reads CASSQVGRAYNEQFF. The CDR3 bases are TGTGCCAGCAGCCAAGTCGGCAGGGCCTACAATGAGCAGTTCTTC.

This clonotype came up a few times. V usage is TRBV12-3 or TRBV12-4 and J usage is TRBJ2-2; D uncertain. Trimming cost V 5 bases and J 6 bases, with 10 bases left between them. The CDR3 loop spans 13 amino acids. CDR3: CASSPPPAGELFF. CDR3 coding DNA: TGTGCCAGCAGTCCTCCCCCCGCCGGGGAGCTGTTTTTT.

This clonotype was counted between two and nine times. The gene calls are TRBV30 and TRBJ2-7; weak D call: TRBD2 (6 bases). Trimming stripped 2 bases from V and 2 bases from J, with 16 bases between. This CDR3 has 15 amino acids. Germline loops: CDR1 GTSNPN, CDR2 SVGIG (reference sequence). This chain's CDR3 is CAWSPLGLNPYEQYF. The CDR3 DNA reads as TGTGCCTGGAGTCCCTTGGGACTTAATCCCTACGAGCAGTACTTC.

A single count supports this clonotype. The rearrangement joins TRBV11-2 to TRBJ2-3, with unresolved D. V lost 2 bases and J lost 2, with 5 bases in between. Germline V CDR1 and CDR2: SGHAT, FQNNGV. The CDR3 runs 13 residues. The CDR3 region is CASSLYSTDTQYF. CDR3 nucleotide sequence: TGTGCCAGCAGCTTATACTCCACAGATACGCAGTATTTT.

The chain recombines TRBV30 with TRBJ1-1, with D tentatively TRBD1 (5 bases). The V end was cut by 1 base, the J end by 0 bases, with 12 bases between. CDR1 and CDR2 (germline): GTSNPN, SVGIG (reference sequence). CDR3 length equals 15 residues. This CDR3 is CAWSAGGVVNTEAFF. The CDR3 coding sequence is TGTGCCTGGAGTGCGGGGGGAGTAGTGAACACTGAAGCTTTCTTT.

The CDR3 sequence: CSVPGTLYEQYF. DNA for the CDR3: TGCAGCGTTCCCGGGACACTCTACGAGCAGTACTTC. This chain uses TRBV29-1 with TRBJ2-7; TRBD1 is a possible D gene (6 bases). The germline CDR1 and CDR2 sequences are SQVTM and ANQGSEA. The CDR3 is 12 amino acids. V lost 5 bases, J lost 3 bases, and 11 bases lay in between.

This chain uses TRBV7-9 with TRBJ2-7; 9 bases fit TRBD1. This CDR3 comprises 15 residues. Germline-derived CDR1 and CDR2 are SEHNR and FQNEAQ (reference sequence). V was pared by 4 bases and J by 2 bases, with 6 bases of the junction left unmatched. DNA for the CDR3: TGTGCCAGCAGCTCCCCGGGACAGGGAACCTACGAGCAGTACTTC. This codes for CASSSPGQGTYEQYF. Looking up the rest from reference TRBV7-9 and TRBJ2-7 gives the full variable domain: DTGVSQNPRHKITKRGQNVTFRCDPISEHNRLYWYRQTLGQGPEFLTYFQNEAQLEKSRLLSDRFSAERPKGSFSTLEIQRTEQGDSAMYLCASSSPGQGTYEQYFGPGTRLTVT.

The gene calls are TRBV7-6 and TRBJ2-1; D unresolved. Trimming shortened V by 5 bases and J by 0 bases, and 11 bases separated the two germline ends. The CDR3 contains 15 residues. Germline V gives CDR1 SGHVS, CDR2 FNYEAQ. CDR3 amino acids: CASSRLLSSYNEQFF. The CDR3 DNA sequence: TGTGCCAGCAGCCGCCTACTAAGCTCCTACAATGAGCAGTTCTTC.

This sequence joins TRBV7-9 and TRBJ2-1; 8 bases are a match to TRBD2. Germline V gene sequence: CDR1 SEHNR, CDR2 FQNEAQ (reference sequence). The CDR3 has 15 amino acids. J gave up 6 bases and V 3 bases, and 7 bases lay outside the gene matches. The CDR3 reads CASSLVAGRVNEQFF. The CDR3 DNA is TGTGCCAGCAGCTTGGTAGCGGGGAGAGTCAATGAGCAGTTCTTC. Using reference TRBV7-9 and TRBJ2-1 for the parts outside the CDR3, the full variable domain is DTGVSQNPRHKITKRGQNVTFRCDPISEHNRLYWYRQTLGQGPEFLTYFQNEAQLEKSRLLSDRFSAERPKGSFSTLEIQRTEQGDSAMYLCASSLVAGRVNEQFFGPGTRLTVL.

This clonotype was found many times. This chain joins TRBV20-1 and TRBJ2-1, with D unresolved. Looked up from germline, CDR1 is DFQATT and CDR2 is SNEGSKA (reference sequence). This CDR3 contains 14 residues. V lost 2 bases and J 6 bases, leaving 14 bases between the germline ends. The CDR3 reads CSARPRPRINEQFF. CDR3 in DNA: TGCAGTGCTAGACCCCGGCCGAGGATCAATGAGCAGTTCTTC.

This clonotype came up a few times. V gene TRBV7-9 combines with J gene TRBJ1-1; 8 bases agree with TRBD1. V shed 5 bases, J shed 2 bases, and the junction held 7 bases outside the gene matches. This CDR3 region has 15 residues. Germline CDR1 and CDR2: SEHNR and FQNEAQ (reference sequence). Written as DNA, the CDR3 is TGTGCCAGCAGCCCGCGGGACAGGATAAACACTGAAGCTTTCTTT. This translates into CASSPRDRINTEAFF.

Only a few counts were recorded for this clonotype. CDR3 coding DNA: TGTGCCAGCAGCCCGGGTCTTCAAGAGACCCAGTACTTC. Protein product: CASSPGLQETQYF. This chain connects TRBV5-5 to TRBJ2-5; no definite D call. V was shortened by 4 bases and J by 2 bases, with 9 bases between the two germline ends. There are 13 residues in the CDR3. Germline CDR1 and CDR2: SGHKS and YYEKEE (reference sequence).

In its sample, this clonotype was seen a few times. J is TRBJ2-3 and V is TRBV10-3; 9 bases are a match to TRBD2. Germline CDR1 is ENHRY and CDR2 is SYGVKD. The CDR3 has 15 amino acids. The ends lost 10 bases at V and 2 bases at J; junction bases unmatched: 10. The CDR3 loop reads CATKGQRGVTDTQYF. The CDR3 DNA is TGTGCCACCAAAGGACAGCGGGGGGTCACAGATACGCAGTATTTT.